This T cell receptor (beta chain) is drawn from a study of T cell responses to AZD1222 COVID-19 vaccine. Study findings and constraints: Unmutated regions of variants are reportedly targeted by nearly half of spike-specific TCRs.

Germline V CDR1 and CDR2: SGHKS, YYEKEE (reference sequence). V shed 4 bases, J shed 3 bases, and the junction held 12 bases outside the gene matches. CDR3 size: 16 residues. About this clone itself: Its antigen remains unidentified.

Profiling relied on immunoSEQ multiplex PCR, and the TCRdb table lists in-frame clones only, not all of them. The repertoire includes about 170,000 clones, around 94% of them detected once, and less than 3% sits in the top ten. This sequence joins TRBV5-5 and TRBJ2-5; TRBD2 aligns across 7 bases. Specimen: peripheral blood, collected on day 0 of AZD1222 vaccination. This receptor was identified in an adult in good health. CDR3 amino acids: CASSHIGPGGEETQYF. As DNA, the CDR3 is TGTGCCAGCAGCCATATCGGCCCGGGAGGAGAAGAGACCCAGTACTTC.